These T cell receptor beta chains were read from a single sample in a study of shared clonotypes between healthy human individuals. TCRdb keeps only in-frame clones here, not all; method: immunoSEQ multiplex PCR. The repertoire holds about 480,000 clones, around 79% seen once, with around 13% in the top ten. Specimen: PBMCs. The receptor source for this set is a woman aged 40 to 55 in good health. Some clones in this sample may be carry-over from other donors' samples. The CDR3 runs from the conserved cysteine through the conserved F or W. Fields, in order: V gene, J gene, clone size, D gene, CDR3 DNA, CDR3 protein. A D gene is named only where the DNA matches it firmly. Size is omitted from some rows. Given values are once, few, many or a class for expanded clones.

>TRBV4-1|TRBJ2-2|.|.
TGCGCCAGCAGCCCCAGGGTATACAACACCGGGGAGCTGTTTTTT
CASSPRVYNTGELFF
>TRBV28|TRBJ1-2|.|.
TGTGCCAGCAGCCGACAAGACTATGGCTACACCTTC
CASSRQDYGYTF
>TRBV19|TRBJ2-5|.|TRBD2
TGTGCCAGTAGTCCGCTAGCGGGAGGGTTCGAGACCCAGTACTTC
CASSPLAGGFETQYF
>TRBV28|TRBJ1-1|many|TRBD1
TGTGCCAGCAGTTTATTCGACAGGGTGAACACTGAAGCTTTCTTT
CASSLFDRVNTEAFF
>TRBV7-2|TRBJ2-1|.|TRBD1
TGTGCCAGCAGCTGGGGACAGGCAGGCAATGAGCAGTTCTTC
CASSWGQAGNEQFF
>TRBV2|TRBJ1-1|.|.
TGTGCCACTAAAACCGGGACGGCGAACACTGAAGCTTTCTTT
CATKTGTANTEAFF
>TRBV28|TRBJ2-3|.|.
TGTGCCAGCAGCCTCCCCAGTGCCCGGGAGTTAGATACGCAGTATTTT
CASSLPSARELDTQYF
>TRBV11-2|TRBJ2-4|.|TRBD1
TGTGCCAGCAGCCCGGGGACAGGGGTAAAGGGGAACATTCAGTACTTC
CASSPGTGVKGNIQYF
>TRBV7-3|TRBJ2-3|.|TRBD2
TGTGCCAGCAGCTCTCGGGGAGGGCTCACAGATACGCAGTATTTT
CASSSRGGLTDTQYF
>TRBV5-6|TRBJ2-3|.|.
TGTGCCAGCAGCTCACAAAGCACAGATACGCAGTATTTT
CASSSQSTDTQYF
>TRBV5-4|TRBJ2-3|.|.
TGTGCCAGCAGCTGGGGTGGGAGCACAGATACGCAGTATTTT
CASSWGGSTDTQYF
>TRBV6-5|TRBJ1-2|.|.
TGTGCCAGCAGTAAAAACAGGGAGGCGGATGGCTACACCTTC
CASSKNREADGYTF
>TRBV6-1|TRBJ1-2|.|.
TGTGCCAGCAGTGAAAAAGGCAGGGGATATGGCTACACCTTC
CASSEKGRGYGYTF